This TCR beta chain was recovered during a study of T cells in Graves' hyperthyroidism and ophthalmopathy (dated by TCRdb to the late 2010s). Looking at the study overall: Peripheral blood samples were taken at the time of initial diagnosis, prior to any treatment. To identify distinguishing TCR V-J signatures, a discovery cohort of around 100 patients was used, comprising 43 with Graves' ophthalmopathy and 57 with stable Graves' hyperthyroidism. Whether ophthalmopathy could be predicted prospectively was tested in an independent validation cohort made up of roughly 20 hyperthyroidism patients plus 17 patients who later progressed to ophthalmopathy. The roughly 100 discovery patients were randomly divided into training and test sets at a 7:3 ratio. In addition, the study compared T-cell repertoires in thyroid tissue and in blood from roughly six Graves' hyperthyroidism patients. TCR Vbeta CDR3 sequencing of fewer than 150 peripheral blood samples (over 40 ophthalmopathy, under 80 hyperthyroidism and around 17 progressor patients) is reported in the paper. After sampling, hyperthyroidism patients received methimazole starting at 30 mg daily, and ophthalmopathy patients received high-dose intravenous methylprednisolone. Study-wide findings and limitations: A model built on a 13 V-J signature distinguished ophthalmopathy from stable hyperthyroidism, reaching 85% to 90% sensitivity and 81% to 83% specificity in cross-validation and 80%/75% in testing. Most expanded thyroid clonotypes (frequency above 0.001) were also found in blood, which suggests that blood repertoires may mirror thyroid immune responses. In validation, the model predicted progression to ophthalmopathy with about 71% sensitivity and over 72% specificity, a median of 6.5 months before onset. No statistical method was used to set the sample size in advance, and investigators knew the group allocation.

Amplification of TCR beta CDR3 regions was carried out from RNA transcripts. The TCR CDR3 was subjected to a first round of RT-PCR using the HTBI primer set and the Qiagen OneStep RT-PCR kit. The libraries were constructed in a second round of multiplex PCR and then size-selected and purified. The libraries were sequenced on an Illumina HiSeq2000 using paired-end 100 bp reads. On the study's bioinformatics: SOAPnuke was used to process the raw data, removing reads that contained adapters or uncalled bases, had a mean Phred below 15, or lacked an exact match to the constant primer or identifier. COPE v1.2.5 was used to merge the high-quality paired reads, and each unique nucleotide sequence was defined as a clonotype. MiTCR v1.1 was used to align the clonotypes against IMGT TRBV, TRBD and TRBJ reference segments. The analysis included only V-J combinations with a frequency above 0.0001, which together covered 98% to 99.2% of the repertoires. The TCS score was defined as the ratio of F50 (clonal expansion) to E x V (chaos), calculated using BLOSUM62-based TCRdist between CDR3 peptides within each V-J. Welch's t-statistics and random forest reduced just over 500 V-J features to roughly 13, which were used in a naive Bayes classifier (R e1071). TCRdb reran the public reads through fastp at Q25 and MiXCR, keeping productive beta chains. Each entry is one CDR3 protein sequence, shown with its most common DNA and genes. Here the V and J calls rest on TCRdb's processing, not on the authors' analysis. Counted in this sample were 300,000 to 450,000 distinct CDR3 sequences; around 14% of them appeared once. The top ten hold 9.2% of the sample.

A patient counted as having stable Graves' hyperthyroidism if no progression to ophthalmopathy occurred over 18 months of follow-up. Hyperthyroidism patients were aged 18 to 65 years and newly diagnosed, with disease duration of less than 2 months. The study excluded patients with uncontrolled infections, other autoimmune diseases, pregnancy or lactation. Diagnoses were based on clinical symptoms, serum thyroxine and TRAb, thyroid ultrasound and orbital computed tomography. PBMCs were isolated from 7.5 to 10 ml of fresh peripheral blood by Ficoll-Paque density gradient centrifugation. Trizol reagent was used to extract total RNA, and RNA quality was then checked on an Agilent 2100 Bioanalyzer. For this clonotype: There is no known antigen for this receptor. No base quality information exists; no much larger clone differs at one position.

The germline V gene supplies CDR1 MNHEY and CDR2 SVGEGT. Ends trimmed: V by 7 bases, J by 8 bases; bases unmatched to a gene: 10. The CDR3 sequence holds 15 residues, the cysteine and phenylalanine included. The CDR3 DNA has 45 bases and is translated from base 1. Source material: blood. This chain joins TRBV6-2 or TRBV6-3 to TRBJ2-1; TRBD1 lines up with 11 middle nucleotides. The clonotype comes from a woman under 30 with Graves' hyperthyroidism. The CDR3 corresponds to CASTLWDRGGHEQFF. The DNA is TGTGCCAGCACCTTATGGGACAGGGGGGGCCATGAGCAGTTCTTC.